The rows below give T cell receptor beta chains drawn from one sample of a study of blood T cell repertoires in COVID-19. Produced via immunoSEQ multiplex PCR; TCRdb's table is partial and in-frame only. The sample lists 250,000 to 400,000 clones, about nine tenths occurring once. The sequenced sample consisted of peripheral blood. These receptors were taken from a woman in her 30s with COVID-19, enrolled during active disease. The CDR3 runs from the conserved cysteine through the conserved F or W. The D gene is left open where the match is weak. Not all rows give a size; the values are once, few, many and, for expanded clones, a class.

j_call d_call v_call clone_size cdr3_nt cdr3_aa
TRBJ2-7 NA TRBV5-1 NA TGCGCCAGCAGTACCTCTCCGGGAGCGGGTGAGCAGTACTTC CASSTSPGAGEQYF
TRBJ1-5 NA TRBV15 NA TGTGCCACCAGCAGAGTTGGCCGTAGCAATCAGCCCCAGCATTTT CATSRVGRSNQPQHF
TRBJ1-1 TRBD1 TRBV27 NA TGTGCCAGCAGTTTCGGGACAGGGGGGAACACTGAAGCTTTCTTT CASSFGTGGNTEAFF
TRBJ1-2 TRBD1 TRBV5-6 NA TGTGCCAGCAGCTTGGGTGGGACAGGGGACTATGGCTACACCTTC CASSLGGTGDYGYTF
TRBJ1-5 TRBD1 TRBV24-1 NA TGTGCCACTGGACAGGGGAATCAGCCCCAGCATTTT CATGQGNQPQHF
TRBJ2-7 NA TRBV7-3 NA TGTGCCAGCAGCTTAGCGGCAGACTACGAGCAGTACTTC CASSLAADYEQYF
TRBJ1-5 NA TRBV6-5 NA TGTGCCAGCAGTCCCTTGAGGAGGGATAATCAGCCCCAGCATTTT CASSPLRRDNQPQHF
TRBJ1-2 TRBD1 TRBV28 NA TGTGCCAGCAGTTCGAGGGACAGCCATGGCTACACCTTC CASSSRDSHGYTF
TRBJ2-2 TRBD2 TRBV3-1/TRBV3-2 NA TGTGCCAGCCGGACTAGCGGGCGCACCGGGGAGCTGTTTTTT CASRTSGRTGELFF
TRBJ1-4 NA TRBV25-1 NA TGTGCCAGCAGTGAATCGGTCAGAGGGGGAGGGGGTAATGAAAAACTGTTTTTT CASSESVRGGGGNEKLFF
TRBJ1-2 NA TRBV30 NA TGTGCCTGGAGCTACCCCCGGGACTCCTGGCACTATGGCTACACCTTC CAWSYPRDSWHYGYTF
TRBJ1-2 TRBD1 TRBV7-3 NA TGTGCCAGCAGCAGAGAGAACAGGGGTGGCTACACCTTC CASSRENRGGYTF
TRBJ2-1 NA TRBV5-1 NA TGCGCCAGCAGCCCCGAGGCGATTTGGGATGAGCAGTTCTTC CASSPEAIWDEQFF
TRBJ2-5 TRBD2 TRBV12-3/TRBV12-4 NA TGTGCCAGCAGTCCGGGACTAGGGGAGTACTTC CASSPGLGEYF
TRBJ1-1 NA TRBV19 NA TGTGCCAGTAGTATAATCGGGGGAGAGGCTTTCTTT CASSIIGGEAFF
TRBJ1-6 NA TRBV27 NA TGTGCCAGCAAGCAGGGCACCGACTCCTATAATTCACCCCTCCACTTT CASKQGTDSYNSPLHF
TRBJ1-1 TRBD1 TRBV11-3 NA TGTGCCAGCAGCTTAGTGACAGGGGGCGAAGCTTTCTTT CASSLVTGGEAFF
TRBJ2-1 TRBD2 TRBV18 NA TGTGCCAGCTCACAGCAACTAGCGGGAGTTGATGAGCAGTTCTTC CASSQQLAGVDEQFF
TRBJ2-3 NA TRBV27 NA TGTGCCAGTGCCCGCGGGGCGGCCAGCACAGATACGCAGTATTTT CASARGAASTDTQYF
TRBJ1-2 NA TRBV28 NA TGTGCCAGCAGTTCCCAAATCTATGGCTACACCTTC CASSSQIYGYTF
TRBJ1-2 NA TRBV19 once TGTGCCAGTAGTATAAGAGGGGGTGACTATGGCTACACCTTC CASSIRGGDYGYTF
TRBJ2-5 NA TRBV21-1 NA TGTGCCAGCAAGACCGCTCTGGGACTAGCGGGAGACTGTGAAGAGACCCAGTACTTC CASKTALGLAGDCEETQYF
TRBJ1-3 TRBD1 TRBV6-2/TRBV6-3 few TGTGCCAGCAGCCTAACTCCGGGACAGGAAAACTCTGGAAACACCATATATTTT CASSLTPGQENSGNTIYF
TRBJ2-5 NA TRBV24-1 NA TGTGCCACCAGTCTTTCGACAGACCTACAAGAGACCCAGTACTTC CATSLSTDLQETQYF
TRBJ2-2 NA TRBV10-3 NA TGTGCCATCTCAGATCGGACAGAGGGCACCGGGGAGCTGTTTTTT CAISDRTEGTGELFF
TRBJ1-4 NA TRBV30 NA TGTGCCTGGTCTTCCGCGACTAATGAAAAACTGTTTTTT CAWSSATNEKLFF
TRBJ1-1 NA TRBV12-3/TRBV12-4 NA TGTGCCAGCAGTTTAAAAGGGGACACTGAAGCTTTCTTT CASSLKGDTEAFF
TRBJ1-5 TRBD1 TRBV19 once TGTGCCAGTAGTCCAAACAGGGGGCCTAATCAGCCCCAGCATTTT CASSPNRGPNQPQHF
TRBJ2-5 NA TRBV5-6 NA TGTGCCAGCGGCGGGATGCCGTACCAAGAGACCCAGTACTTC CASGGMPYQETQYF
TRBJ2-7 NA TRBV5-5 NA TGTGCCAGCAGTCCGACAGATTACGAGCAGTACTTC CASSPTDYEQYF
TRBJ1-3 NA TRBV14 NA TGTGCCAGCAGCCAAGCGGGAAACACCATATATTTT CASSQAGNTIYF
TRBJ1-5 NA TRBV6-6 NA TGTGCCAGCCTTGCAGGCCGCAATCAGCCCCAGCATTTT CASLAGRNQPQHF
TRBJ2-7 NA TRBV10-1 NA TGCGCCAGCAGTCCAAGCGGGTCCCTCTCCTACGAGCAGTACTTC CASSPSGSLSYEQYF
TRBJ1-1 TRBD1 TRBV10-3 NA TGTGCCATCAGTGACAGGGGGCAAAGAGCTGAAGCTTTCTTT CAISDRGQRAEAFF
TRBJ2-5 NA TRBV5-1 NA TGCGCCAGCAGCTTGGCGGGGGGCGAGTTGGTGCAAGAGACCCAGTACTTC CASSLAGGELVQETQYF
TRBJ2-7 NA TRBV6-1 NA TGTGCCAGTAGTGAGGTGGGAGAGGCCTACGAGCAGTACTTC CASSEVGEAYEQYF
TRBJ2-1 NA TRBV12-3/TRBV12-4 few TGTGCCAGCAGTTTAGGAGAGCACAATGAGCAGTTCTTC CASSLGEHNEQFF
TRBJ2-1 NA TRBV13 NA TGTGCCAGCAGCTCCCGCCTCATCGACTTGTACGGGGATGAGCAGTTCTTC CASSSRLIDLYGDEQFF
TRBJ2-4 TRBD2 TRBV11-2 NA TGTGCCAGCAGCCGGACTAGCGGGAGCGGAGGGAAAAACATTCAGTACTTC CASSRTSGSGGKNIQYF
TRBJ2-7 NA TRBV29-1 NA TGCAGCGTTAAGACAGCCTTCTCCTACGAGCAGTACTTC CSVKTAFSYEQYF
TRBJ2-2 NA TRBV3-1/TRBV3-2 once TGTGCCAGCAGTCCCGGACATGGGCTGAACACCGGGGAGCTGTTTTTT CASSPGHGLNTGELFF
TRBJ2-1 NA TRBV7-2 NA TGTGCCAGCAGCTTAGGGGGCCCCTACAATGAGCAGTTCTTC CASSLGGPYNEQFF
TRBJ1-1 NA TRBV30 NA TGTGCCTGGAGTGAAGGAGCCGAGAACACTGAAGCTTTCTTT CAWSEGAENTEAFF
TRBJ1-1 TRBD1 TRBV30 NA TGTGCCTGCCCACTACGACAGGGATCTGAAGCTTTCTTT CACPLRQGSEAFF
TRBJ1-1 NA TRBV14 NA TGTGCCAGCAGCCAACGGGGGAACACTGAAGCTTTCTTT CASSQRGNTEAFF
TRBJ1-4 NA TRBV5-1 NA TGCGCCAGCAGCTTGGGGGATACAGGTTATGCAACTAATGAAAAACTGTTTTTT CASSLGDTGYATNEKLFF
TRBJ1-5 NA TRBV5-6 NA TGTGCCAGCAGCCAGGGGAGCAATCAGCCCCAGCATTTT CASSQGSNQPQHF